Included here is one TCR beta chain sequence, with context. The data stem from a study of OX40 agonist ivuxolimab in advanced cancers. Study-wide background: Patients with prior anti-PD-1, anti-PD-L1 or anti-CTLA-4 therapy were eligible; approximately 40% had some.

Repertoires were generated with immunoSEQ multiplex PCR, while TCRdb's copy carries only in-frame clones and drops some. The sample includes around 64,000 clones, roughly nine tenths of them seen just once. The sequencing here drew on CD4+ or CD8+ T cells sorted from blood, taken in a trial of the OX40 agonist ivuxolimab. The receptor's source is an adult with an advanced solid tumor such as melanoma, head and neck, liver or kidney cancer.

The CDR3 reads CATRGNTEAFF. In DNA form, the CDR3 reads TGTGCGACGAGGGGGAACACTGAAGCTTTCTTT. The chain joins TRBV19 to TRBJ1-1; a possible D gene is TRBD1 (5 bases). The CDR3 extends over 11 amino acids. CDR1 and CDR2 (germline): LNHDA, SQIVND (reference sequence).